These 5 T cell receptor beta chains were sequenced from one sample in a study of regulatory T cells in long-lasting Graves disease. Time point defined: newly diagnosed GD, antithyroid drugs for less than 3 months. Researchers made the TCR library from RNA that was extracted from PBMCs. Both iRepertoire HTBI primers and Arm-PCR of CDR3 regions were used to build the TCR beta libraries. TCRdb re-analysed the multiplex PCR reads in MiXCR, keeping a single row per CDR3 protein. This table has about 310,000 distinct CDR3 sequences, over 15% appearing once. Sequenced material: peripheral blood mononuclear cells (PBMCs), taken at new diagnosis, from a patient treated with antithyroid drugs. Receptors were obtained from a female donor with Graves disease.

This clonotype was recorded many times. The chain uses TRBV5-1 and TRBJ2-5; D gene uncertain. The germline V and J ends were trimmed by 6 bases and 8 bases, with 14 bases remaining between them. Germline V CDR1 and CDR2: SGHRS, YFSETQ. This CDR3 spans 12 amino acids. The CDR3 bases are TGCGCCAGCACGGAATCTCAGAAAACCCAGTACTTC. Residues: CASTESQKTQYF.

This clonotype came up many times. The chain carries TRBV3-1 and TRBJ1-5; D is possibly TRBD1 (6 bases). Trimming left V 6 bases short and J 5 bases short, with 11 bases between. CDR1 LGHDT and CDR2 YNNKEL come from the germline V gene (reference sequence). The CDR3 runs to 13 residues. In nucleotides, the CDR3 is TGTGCCAGCAGTGAAGGGGGGTATCAGCCCCAGCATTTT. Translating it yields CASSEGGYQPQHF.

This clonotype was picked up many times. The genes are TRBV2 and TRBJ2-3; possibly TRBD2 for D (6 bases). V was pared by 11 bases and J by 1 base, with 13 bases between. This CDR3 is built from 13 residues. From germline, CDR1 is SNHLY and CDR2 FYNNEI. CDR3: CAAEGLRTDTQYF. CDR3 DNA: TGTGCCGCGGAGGGGTTGCGCACAGATACGCAGTATTTT.

This clonotype has a count of ten or more. This chain joins TRBV29-1 and TRBJ1-2, with D perhaps TRBD1 (5 bases). This CDR3 is 11 amino acids long. V gave up 3 bases and J gave up 9 bases, with 11 bases separating them. The germline gives CDR1 SQVTM, CDR2 ANQGSEA. The CDR3, as DNA: TGCAGCGTTGAGGTGGGACTGCGCTACACCTTC. Its translation is CSVEVGLRYTF.

This clonotype was recorded at least ten times. V gene TRBV20-1 combines with J gene TRBJ2-1, with D tentatively TRBD1 (5 bases). The CDR3 runs to 12 residues. The germline V gene has CDR1 DFQATT and CDR2 SNEGSKA (reference sequence). The V and J ends lost 6 bases and 7 bases respectively, with 13 bases between them. CDR3 protein: CSAETGQNEQFF. DNA of the CDR3: TGCAGTGCCGAAACAGGTCAGAATGAGCAGTTCTTC.